One sample yielded the 9 T cell receptor beta chains listed below, sequenced in a study of cytomegalovirus exposure and HLA in healthy donors. The PCR contained 60 Vbeta and 13 Jbeta primers. Here immunoSEQ multiplex PCR was the method, and the copy in TCRdb shows in-frame clones only, minus some. The sample yields 200,000 to 250,000 clones, approximately 70% seen once. Material for sequencing was PBMCs. Every receptor here comes from a man aged 35 to 55 in good health and CMV-seropositive.

The CDR3 nucleotides read TGCGCCAGCAGGCCGAACCGGGACAGGGTCGTTAAAGCTTTCTTT. Residues: CASRPNRDRVVKAFF. V usage is TRBV5-1 and J usage is TRBJ1-1; 9 bases line up with TRBD1. With 5 bases clipped from V and 9 bases from J, the junction kept 14 bases outside the gene matches. Germline CDR1 reads SGHRS; CDR2 reads YFSETQ. There are 15 residues in the CDR3.

This clone was picked up one time. The chain has TRBV7-2 and TRBJ2-7, with 7 nucleotides matching TRBD1. CDR1 and CDR2 (germline): SGHTA, FQGNSA. This CDR3 is built from 13 residues. V shed 1 base, J shed 7 bases, and the junction held 4 bases outside the gene matches. CDR3 nucleotide sequence: TGTGCCAGCAGCTTAGGACCGGACAGGGAGCAGTACTTC. Its protein is CASSLGPDREQYF.

This clone has more than one count but fewer than ten. The chain is built from TRBV9 and TRBJ1-2; 8 bases align to TRBD1. CDR1 and CDR2 (germline): SGDLS, YYNGEE. Germline trimming cut 0 bases from V and 3 bases from J; bases unmatched to any gene: 7. The length of the CDR3 is 16 residues. In nucleotides, the CDR3 is TGTGCCAGCAGCGTAGGGCCGGGACAGGCCGACTATGGCTACACCTTC. Its protein product is CASSVGPGQADYGYTF.

This clone was observed a handful of times. The J gene is TRBJ2-3, the V gene TRBV7-6; 10 bases fit TRBD2. The germline gives CDR1 SGHVS, CDR2 FNYEAQ. The CDR3 contains 16 residues. The V segment lost 5 bases and the J segment 1 base; nucleotides outside the gene matches: 6. The CDR3, as DNA: TGTGCCAGCAGCCCTTCGACTAGCGGGCGCACAGATACGCAGTATTTT. It specifies CASSPSTSGRTDTQYF. Filled out from reference TRBV7-6 and TRBJ2-3, the complete variable domain reads GAGVSQSPRYKVTKRGQDVALRCDPISGHVSLYWYRQALGQGPEFLTYFNYEAQQDKSGLPNDRFSAERPEGSISTLTIQRTEQRDSAMYRCASSPSTSGRTDTQYFGPGTRLTVL.

In regard to this clone: Other nucleotide sequences from this sample produce the same CDR3. CDR3 in amino acids: CASSLAGQGNTGELFF. Here the CDR3 DNA reads TGCGCCAGCAGCTTGGCGGGACAGGGGAACACCGGGGAGCTGTTTTTT. The chain has TRBV5-1 and TRBJ2-2; TRBD1 agrees at 9 bases. The CDR3 has 16 residues. With 0 bases clipped from V and 1 base from J, the junction kept 1 base outside the gene matches. CDR1 is SGHRS, CDR2 YFSETQ, per germline.

This clone was counted a single time. The same CDR3 also results from other DNA sequences found in this sample. This chain links TRBV5-1 with TRBJ2-1; D uncertain. The CDR3 length is 14 residues. The germline V gene has CDR1 SGHRS and CDR2 YFSETQ. V lost 0 bases to trimming and J lost 0 bases, with 4 bases between them. The chain's CDR3 is CASSLASSYNEQFF. The DNA for the CDR3 is TGCGCCAGCAGCTTGGCGAGCTCCTACAATGAGCAGTTCTTC.

The V and J genes are TRBV6-1 and TRBJ2-6, with D perhaps TRBD2 (5 bases). The length of the CDR3 is 17 residues. CDR1 is MNHNS and CDR2 is SASEGT in the germline V gene. The germline V and J ends were trimmed by 4 bases and 0 bases, with 13 bases remaining between them. The CDR3 coding sequence is TGTGCCAGCAGTGCCGGGATCCCGACCTCTGGGGCCAACGTCCTGACTTTC. It encodes CASSAGIPTSGANVLTF.

This clone was found a few times. The genes are TRBV7-6 and TRBJ2-3; 8 bases agree with TRBD2. This CDR3 has 15 residues. Germline V lookup: CDR1 SGHVS, CDR2 FNYEAQ. Unmatched junction bases numbered 2, after V lost 1 base and J lost 2 bases. The CDR3 coding sequence is TGTGCCAGCAGCTTAGTCGGGGGGGCCACAGATACGCAGTATTTT. It yields the protein CASSLVGGATDTQYF. The complete variable domain, with remaining parts taken from reference TRBV7-6 and TRBJ2-3, reads GAGVSQSPRYKVTKRGQDVALRCDPISGHVSLYWYRQALGQGPEFLTYFNYEAQQDKSGLPNDRFSAERPEGSISTLTIQRTEQRDSAMYRCASSLVGGATDTQYFGPGTRLTVL.

The chain combines TRBV5-4 with TRBJ2-3; D is unresolved. Germline assignment: CDR1 SGHNT and CDR2 YYREEE (reference sequence). Trimming cost V 4 bases and J 4 bases, with 13 bases left between them. The CDR3 is 14 residues long. The CDR3, as DNA: TGTGCCAGCAGCCCCCCCCTAGGTCCAGATACGCAGTATTTT. This translates into CASSPPLGPDTQYF.